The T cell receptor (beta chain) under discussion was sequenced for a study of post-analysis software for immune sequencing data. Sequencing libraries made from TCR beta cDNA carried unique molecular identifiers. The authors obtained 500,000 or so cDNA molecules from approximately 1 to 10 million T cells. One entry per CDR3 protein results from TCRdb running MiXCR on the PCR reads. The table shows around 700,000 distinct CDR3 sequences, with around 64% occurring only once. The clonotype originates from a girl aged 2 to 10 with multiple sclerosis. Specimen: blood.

The CDR3 reads CSAPCPPYNEQFF. The CDR3 nucleotides are TGCAGTGCTCCCTGCCCGCCCTACAATGAGCAGTTCTTC. The genes are TRBV20-1 and TRBJ2-1; D remains unclear. The CDR3 loop spans 13 amino acids. V gave up 5 bases and J gave up 2 bases, with 10 bases separating them. In germline, CDR1 is DFQATT, CDR2 SNEGSKA (reference sequence).